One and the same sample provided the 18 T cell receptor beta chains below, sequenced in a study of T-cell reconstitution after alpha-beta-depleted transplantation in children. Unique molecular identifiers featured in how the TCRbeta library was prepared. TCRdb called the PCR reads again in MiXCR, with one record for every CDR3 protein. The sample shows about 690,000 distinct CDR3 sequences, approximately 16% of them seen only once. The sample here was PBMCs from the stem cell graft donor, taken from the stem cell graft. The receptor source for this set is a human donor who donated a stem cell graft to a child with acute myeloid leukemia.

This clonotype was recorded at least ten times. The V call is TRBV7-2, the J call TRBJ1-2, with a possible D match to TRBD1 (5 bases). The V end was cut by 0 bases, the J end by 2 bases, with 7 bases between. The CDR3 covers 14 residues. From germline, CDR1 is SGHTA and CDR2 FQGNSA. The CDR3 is CASSLAGTNYGYTF. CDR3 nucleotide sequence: TGTGCCAGCAGCTTAGCGGGGACCAACTATGGCTACACCTTC.

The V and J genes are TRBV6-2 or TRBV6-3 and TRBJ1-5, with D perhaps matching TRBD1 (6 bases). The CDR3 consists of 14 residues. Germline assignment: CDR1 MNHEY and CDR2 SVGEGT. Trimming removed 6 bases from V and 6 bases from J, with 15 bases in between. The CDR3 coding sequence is TGTGCCAGCAGAAAGGACAGCGTAGGTCAGCCCCAGCATTTT. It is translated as CASRKDSVGQPQHF.

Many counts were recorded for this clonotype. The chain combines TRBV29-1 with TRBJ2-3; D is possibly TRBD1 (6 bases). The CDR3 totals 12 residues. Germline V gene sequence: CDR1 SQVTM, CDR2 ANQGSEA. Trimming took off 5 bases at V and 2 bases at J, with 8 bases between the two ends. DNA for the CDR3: TGCAGCGTTAAGGGGGACACAGATACGCAGTATTTT. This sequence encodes CSVKGDTDTQYF.

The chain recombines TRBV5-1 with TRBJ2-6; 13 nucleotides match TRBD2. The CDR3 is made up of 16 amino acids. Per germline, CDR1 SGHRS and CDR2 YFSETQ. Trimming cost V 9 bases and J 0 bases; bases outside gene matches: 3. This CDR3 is CATRLAGGSGANVLTF. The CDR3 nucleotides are TGCGCCACCCGACTAGCGGGGGGCTCTGGGGCCAACGTCCTGACTTTC.

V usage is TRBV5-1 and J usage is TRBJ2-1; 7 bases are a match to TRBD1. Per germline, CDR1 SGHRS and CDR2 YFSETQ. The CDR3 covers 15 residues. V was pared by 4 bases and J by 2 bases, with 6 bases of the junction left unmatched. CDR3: CASSPAQGAYNEQFF. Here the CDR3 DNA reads TGCGCCAGCAGCCCCGCGCAGGGGGCCTACAATGAGCAGTTCTTC.

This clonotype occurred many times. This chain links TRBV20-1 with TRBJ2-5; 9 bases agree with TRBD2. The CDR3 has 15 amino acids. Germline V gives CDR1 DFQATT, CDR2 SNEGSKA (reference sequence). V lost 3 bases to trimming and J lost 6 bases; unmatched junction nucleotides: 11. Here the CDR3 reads CSARAPLAGLKTQYF. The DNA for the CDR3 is TGCAGTGCTAGGGCCCCCCTAGCGGGGCTTAAGACCCAGTACTTC.

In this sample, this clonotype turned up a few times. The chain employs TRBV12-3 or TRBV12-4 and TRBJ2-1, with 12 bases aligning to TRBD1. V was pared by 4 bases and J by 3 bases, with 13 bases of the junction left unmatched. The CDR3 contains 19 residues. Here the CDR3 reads CASSSGGTGGRGNYNEQFF. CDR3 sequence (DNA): TGTGCCAGCAGTTCCGGGGGGACAGGGGGCAGAGGTAACTACAATGAGCAGTTCTTC.

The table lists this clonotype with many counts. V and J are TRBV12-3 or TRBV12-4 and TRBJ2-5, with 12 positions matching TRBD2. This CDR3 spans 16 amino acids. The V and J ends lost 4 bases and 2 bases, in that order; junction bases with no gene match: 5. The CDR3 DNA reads TGTGCCAGCAGTTCGACTAGCGGGGGCCCACAAGAGACCCAGTACTTC. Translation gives CASSSTSGGPQETQYF.

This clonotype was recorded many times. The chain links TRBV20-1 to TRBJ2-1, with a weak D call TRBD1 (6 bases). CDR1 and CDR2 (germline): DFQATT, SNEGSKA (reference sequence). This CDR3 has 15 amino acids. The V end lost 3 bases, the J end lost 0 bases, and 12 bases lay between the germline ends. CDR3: CSASLDRSSYNEQFF. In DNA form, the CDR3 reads TGCAGTGCTAGCTTAGACAGGAGCTCCTACAATGAGCAGTTCTTC.

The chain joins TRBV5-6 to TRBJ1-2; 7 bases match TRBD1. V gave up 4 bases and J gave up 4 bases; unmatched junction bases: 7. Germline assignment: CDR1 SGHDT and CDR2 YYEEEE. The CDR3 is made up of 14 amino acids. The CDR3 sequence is CASSPGGGGYGYTF. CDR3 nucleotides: TGTGCCAGCAGCCCAGGAGGGGGCGGCTATGGCTACACCTTC.

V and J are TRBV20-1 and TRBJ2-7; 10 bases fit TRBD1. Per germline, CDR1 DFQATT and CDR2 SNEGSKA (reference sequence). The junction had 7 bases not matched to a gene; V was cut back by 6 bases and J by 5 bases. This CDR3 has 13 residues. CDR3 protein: CSAPGQGRNEQYF. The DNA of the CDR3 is TGCAGTGCACCGGGACAGGGGCGAAACGAGCAGTACTTC.

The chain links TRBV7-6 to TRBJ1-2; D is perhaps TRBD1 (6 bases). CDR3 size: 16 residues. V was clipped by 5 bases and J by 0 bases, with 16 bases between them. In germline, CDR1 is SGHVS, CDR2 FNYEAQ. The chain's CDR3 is CASSPTNRAANYGYTF. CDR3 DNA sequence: TGTGCCAGCAGCCCAACAAACAGGGCAGCTAACTATGGCTACACCTTC.

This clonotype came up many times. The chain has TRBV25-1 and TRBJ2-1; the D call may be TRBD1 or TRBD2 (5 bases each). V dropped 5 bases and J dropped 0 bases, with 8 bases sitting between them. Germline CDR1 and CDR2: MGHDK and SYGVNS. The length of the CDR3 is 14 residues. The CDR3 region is CASSPGSSYNEQFF. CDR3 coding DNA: TGTGCCAGCAGTCCAGGGAGCTCCTACAATGAGCAGTTCTTC.

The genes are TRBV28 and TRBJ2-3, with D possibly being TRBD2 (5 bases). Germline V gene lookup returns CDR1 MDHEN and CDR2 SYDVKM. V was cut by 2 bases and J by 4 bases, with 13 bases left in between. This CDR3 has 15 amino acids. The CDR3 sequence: CASSLVGDRADTQYF. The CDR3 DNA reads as TGTGCCAGCAGTTTAGTCGGGGATAGGGCAGATACGCAGTATTTT.

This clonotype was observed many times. The CDR3 reads CSARRAGGPGELFF. CDR3 bases: TGCAGTGCCCGTCGAGCGGGGGGTCCCGGGGAGCTGTTTTTT. This chain joins TRBV20-1 and TRBJ2-2; 9 nucleotides match TRBD2. J was trimmed by 6 bases and V by 6 bases; bases with no gene match: 8. Germline V gene sequence: CDR1 DFQATT, CDR2 SNEGSKA (reference sequence). The CDR3 extends over 14 amino acids.

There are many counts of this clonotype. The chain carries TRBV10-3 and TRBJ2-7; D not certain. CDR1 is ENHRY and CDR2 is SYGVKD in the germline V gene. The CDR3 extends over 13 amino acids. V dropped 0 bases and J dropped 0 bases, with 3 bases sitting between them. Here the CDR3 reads CAISESSSYEQYF. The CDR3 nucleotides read TGTGCCATCAGTGAGTCTAGCTCCTACGAGCAGTACTTC.

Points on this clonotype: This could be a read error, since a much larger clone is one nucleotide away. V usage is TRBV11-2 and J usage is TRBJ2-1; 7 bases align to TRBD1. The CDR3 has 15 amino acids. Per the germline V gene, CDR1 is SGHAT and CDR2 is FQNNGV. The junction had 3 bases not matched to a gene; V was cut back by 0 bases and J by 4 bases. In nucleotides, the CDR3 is TGTGCCAGCAGCTTAGAGGGACAGCGTTACAATGAGCAGTTCTTC. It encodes CASSLEGQRYNEQFF.

CDR3 nucleotides: TGCAGTGCTAGAGGCCCCCAGGGAGGCTACACTGAAGCTTTCTTT. As protein: CSARGPQGGYTEAFF. The V call is TRBV20-1, the J call TRBJ1-1, with a weak D call TRBD1 (5 bases). The CDR3 has 15 amino acids. Germline loops: CDR1 DFQATT, CDR2 SNEGSKA (reference sequence). V was pared by 1 base and J by 3 bases, with 15 bases between.